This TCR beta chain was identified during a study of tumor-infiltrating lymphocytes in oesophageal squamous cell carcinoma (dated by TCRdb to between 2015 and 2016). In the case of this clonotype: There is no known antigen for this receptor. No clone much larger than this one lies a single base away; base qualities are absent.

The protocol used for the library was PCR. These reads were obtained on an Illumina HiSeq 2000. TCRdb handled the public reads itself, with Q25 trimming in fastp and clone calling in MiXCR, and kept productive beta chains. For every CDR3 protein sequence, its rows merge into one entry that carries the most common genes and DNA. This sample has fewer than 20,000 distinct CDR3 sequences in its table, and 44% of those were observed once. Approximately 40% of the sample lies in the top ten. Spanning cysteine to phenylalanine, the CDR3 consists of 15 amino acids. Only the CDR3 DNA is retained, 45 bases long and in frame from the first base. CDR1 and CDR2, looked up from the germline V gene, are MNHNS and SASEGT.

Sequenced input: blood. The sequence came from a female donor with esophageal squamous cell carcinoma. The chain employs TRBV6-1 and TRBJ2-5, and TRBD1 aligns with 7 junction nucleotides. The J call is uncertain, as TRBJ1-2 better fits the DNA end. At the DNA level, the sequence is TGTGCCAGCAGTGAAGGCCGGGGGGACAGCTATGGCTACACCTTC. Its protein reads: CASSEGRGDSYGYTF.